This T cell receptor beta chain was obtained from a study of T cell responses to AZD1222 COVID-19 vaccine. Study-wide points: Repertoires were obtained only post-peak T cell response. Spike-specific TCR breadth and depth went up after people got two AZD1222 doses. Clonal diversity was possibly underestimated, and the donors were mostly white British, with more females. Across the whole spike, CD4 TCRs peaked at regions 160-218 and 743-854.

A word on this clone: The antigen is unknown.

The assay was immunoSEQ multiplex PCR, and TCRdb's table has in-frame clones only and misses some. This sample has about 85,000 clones, with around nine tenths found just once. Germline V lookup: CDR1 LNHDA, CDR2 SQIVND (reference sequence). The CDR3 has 13 residues. V lost 2 bases, J lost 6 bases, and 10 bases lay in between. The chain combines TRBV19 with TRBJ1-1; D is perhaps TRBD1 (5 bases). This sequence was found in an adult in good health. Sequences were derived from peripheral blood, sampled on day 0 of AZD1222 vaccination. For the CDR3, the DNA is TGTGCCAGTAGTATATGGGGGAGATCTGAAGCTTTCTTT. Amino acids: CASSIWGRSEAFF.